Presented here are 24 T cell receptor beta chains from one specimen sequenced in a study of cytomegalovirus exposure and HLA in healthy donors. 13 Jbeta primers and 60 Vbeta primers were used for the PCR. The repertoire was sequenced with immunoSEQ multiplex PCR; TCRdb's copy has only in-frame clones and lacks some. The repertoire holds about 92,000 clones, 80% to 90% seen once, with roughly 5.3% in the top ten. Sequencing used PBMCs. The receptors originated from a young woman in good health and CMV-seropositive.

J is TRBJ2-7 and V is TRBV5-1; possible D gene TRBD2, 6 bases. In germline, CDR1 is SGHRS, CDR2 YFSETQ. V was cut by 8 bases and J by 2 bases, with 14 bases left in between. CDR3 length: 13 amino acids. The CDR3: CARTGEVAYEQYF. The CDR3 DNA reads TGCGCCAGAACGGGGGAAGTTGCCTACGAGCAGTACTTC.

DNA for the CDR3: TGCGCCAGCAGGCGGGACAGAAACACAGATACGCAGTATTTT. As protein: CASRRDRNTDTQYF. The chain combines TRBV10-1 with TRBJ2-3, with D possibly being TRBD1 (7 bases). Trimming pared 6 bases from V and 2 bases from J, leaving 12 bases between. The CDR3 runs to 14 residues. Germline CDR1 and CDR2: WNHNN and SYGVQD (reference sequence).

This chain connects TRBV5-1 to TRBJ1-6; 10 bases are a match to TRBD1. The CDR3 spans 17 residues. Germline V gene data show CDR1 as SGHRS and CDR2 as YFSETQ. Germline trimming cut 1 base from V and 8 bases from J; bases unmatched to any gene: 9. CDR3 in amino acids: CASSLMGVDRGHSPLHF. DNA of the CDR3: TGCGCCAGCAGCTTGATGGGAGTCGACAGGGGGCATTCACCCCTCCACTTT.

The rearrangement links TRBV13 to TRBJ2-1; TRBD2 matches at 8 bases. The germline CDR1 and CDR2 sequences are PRHDT and FYEKMQ (reference sequence). CDR3 length: 15 residues. The V gene end was trimmed by 7 bases and the J gene end by 7 bases; junction bases not matched to a gene: 12. The CDR3 spells CASTGPRGGWNEQFF. The CDR3 coding sequence is TGTGCCAGCACCGGGCCACGGGGGGGCTGGAATGAGCAGTTCTTC.

The gene calls are TRBV28 and TRBJ1-4; D is unclear. CDR3 size: 15 residues. In germline, CDR1 is MDHEN, CDR2 SYDVKM. Trimming removed 2 bases from V and 0 bases from J, with 7 bases in between. The CDR3 loop reads CASSLRGATNEKLFF. CDR3 nucleotide sequence: TGTGCCAGCAGTTTACGCGGGGCAACTAATGAAAAACTGTTTTTT. Variable domain in full (rest from reference TRBV28 and TRBJ1-4): DVKVTQSSRYLVKRTGEKVFLECVQDMDHENMFWYRQDPGLGLRLIYFSYDVKMKEKGDIPEGYSVSREKKERFSLILESASTNQTSMYLCASSLRGATNEKLFFGSGTQLSVL.

The chain has TRBV27 and TRBJ1-1, with D hard to call. CDR1 and CDR2 from the germline V gene are MNHEY and SMNVEV (reference sequence). The CDR3 consists of 14 residues. V lost 4 bases to trimming and J lost 0 bases, with 9 bases between them. The CDR3 bases are TGTGCCAGCAGTTCTCTGAGGTTGAACACTGAAGCTTTCTTT. Its translation: CASSSLRLNTEAFF.

The chain employs TRBV19 and TRBJ1-5; a weak D match, TRBD1 (5 bases). Germline loops: CDR1 LNHDA, CDR2 SQIVND (reference sequence). The CDR3 loop spans 14 amino acids. V lost 4 bases, J lost 3 bases, and 10 bases lay in between. The CDR3 DNA reads as TGTGCCAGTAGTACCACAGGTGTCAATCAGCCCCAGCATTTT. This sequence encodes CASSTTGVNQPQHF. Looking up the rest from reference TRBV19 and TRBJ1-5 gives the full variable domain: DGGITQSPKYLFRKEGQNVTLSCEQNLNHDAMYWYRQDPGQGLRLIYYSQIVNDFQKGDIAEGYSVSREKKESFPLTVTSAQKNPTAFYLCASSTTGVNQPQHFGDGTRLSIL.

The chain has TRBV6-6 and TRBJ1-5; 9 nucleotides align to TRBD1. The CDR3 contains 16 residues. J gave up 1 base and V 5 bases, and 6 bases lay outside the gene matches. In germline, CDR1 is MNHNY, CDR2 SVGAGI (reference sequence). The CDR3 region has the DNA TGTGCCAGCAGTCTTTTCGGGACAGGGAGCAATCAGCCCCAGCATTTT. Residues: CASSLFGTGSNQPQHF.

A remark on this clone: Distinct nucleotide sequences in the sample also encode this CDR3. The V gene is TRBV2, the J gene TRBJ2-7; 12 bases are a match to TRBD2. The V segment lost 6 bases and the J segment 4 bases; nucleotides outside the gene matches: 4. The CDR3 runs 14 residues. Germline V gene data show CDR1 as SNHLY and CDR2 as FYNNEI. Here the CDR3 DNA reads TGTGCCAGCAGACCGGGACTAGCGGGTTACGAGCAGTACTTC. Translation gives CASRPGLAGYEQYF.

The chain has TRBV6-6 and TRBJ1-1; 8 bases align to TRBD1. CDR3 length: 16 amino acids. V was clipped by 1 base and J by 11 bases; unmatched bases: 15. Germline lookup yields CDR1 MNHNY and CDR2 SVGAGI (reference sequence). The CDR3 DNA reads as TGTGCCAGCAGTTACTTGTTGGGCCAGGGGGCAATGGATGCTTTCTTT. Protein sequence: CASSYLLGQGAMDAFF.

V gene TRBV6-1 combines with J gene TRBJ1-5; 9 bases are shared with TRBD1. Germline V gene sequence: CDR1 MNHNS, CDR2 SASEGT. There are 16 residues in the CDR3. The V gene end was trimmed by 2 bases and the J gene end by 7 bases; junction bases not matched to a gene: 9. CDR3 in DNA: TGTGCCAGCAGTGAACTACAGGGGGCCGTCTTGCAGCCCCAGCATTTT. Encoded protein: CASSELQGAVLQPQHF.

The V call is TRBV9, the J call TRBJ2-2; 8 bases fit TRBD1. This CDR3 region has 17 residues. The germline CDR1 and CDR2 sequences are SGDLS and YYNGEE. V was clipped by 2 bases and J by 7 bases; unmatched bases: 13. CDR3 nucleotide sequence: TGTGCCAGCAGCGTCGATCCAAGACAGGGGCGAGGCGGGGAGCTGTTTTTT. Its protein is CASSVDPRQGRGGELFF.

The V and J genes are TRBV7-9 and TRBJ2-5; 9 bases are a match to TRBD2. The CDR3 covers 13 residues. With 8 bases clipped from V and 5 bases from J, the junction kept 6 bases outside the gene matches. In germline, CDR1 is SEHNR, CDR2 FQNEAQ (reference sequence). In DNA, the CDR3 is TGTGCCAGCGGTAGCGGGAGTAGCGAGACCCAGTACTTC. As protein: CASGSGSSETQYF.

V gene TRBV28 combines with J gene TRBJ2-7; D is undetermined. Trimming removed 1 base from V and 0 bases from J, with 7 bases in between. The CDR3 totals 14 residues. The germline gives CDR1 MDHEN, CDR2 SYDVKM. CDR3 DNA: TGTGCCAGCAGTTTATCTGTAAACTCCTACGAGCAGTACTTC. It translates to CASSLSVNSYEQYF.

The genes are TRBV5-1 and TRBJ2-7, with D possibly TRBD1 on 6 matching bases. The CDR3 totals 15 residues. CDR1 SGHRS and CDR2 YFSETQ come from the germline V gene. The V end was cut by 2 bases, the J end by 5 bases, with 17 bases between. CDR3 sequence reads: CASSLNPQGSNEQYF. The CDR3 DNA follows: TGCGCCAGCAGCTTAAACCCACAGGGTTCCAACGAGCAGTACTTC.

This chain links TRBV6-5 with TRBJ1-2; 8 bases agree with TRBD1. Germline-derived CDR1 and CDR2 are MNHEY and SVGAGI. Trimming cost V 4 bases and J 8 bases; bases outside gene matches: 15. This CDR3 region has 16 residues. CDR3 bases: TGTGCCAGCAGTTTCGGACAGGGCCCCTTCGGCTGGGGCTACACCTTC. Translated, it gives CASSFGQGPFGWGYTF.

The rearrangement joins TRBV7-9 to TRBJ2-1, with TRBD2 identical over 9 bases. The CDR3 totals 15 residues. Trimming cost V 1 base and J 8 bases; bases outside gene matches: 6. Germline-derived CDR1 and CDR2 are SEHNR and FQNEAQ (reference sequence). In nucleotides, the CDR3 is TGTGCCAGCAGCTTAGTTAGCGGGAGAAGTGATGAGCAGTTCTTC. Translation gives CASSLVSGRSDEQFF.

The chain combines TRBV7-3 with TRBJ2-5; 8 bases are a match to TRBD2. This CDR3 contains 15 residues. Unmatched junction bases numbered 10, after V lost 5 bases and J lost 5 bases. Germline V gene lookup returns CDR1 SGHTA and CDR2 FQGTGA. DNA for the CDR3: TGTGCCAGCAGCGTCGCGGGGGGCAGAAGGGAGACCCAGTACTTC. Its protein is CASSVAGGRRETQYF.

The chain employs TRBV13 and TRBJ2-1, with 8 positions matching TRBD2. The CDR3 has 14 residues. V shed 4 bases and J 5 bases; nucleotides not matched to a gene: 4. Per the germline V gene, CDR1 is PRHDT and CDR2 is FYEKMQ (reference sequence). The CDR3 bases are TGTGCCAGCAGCTCTCAACTAGCGGACAATGAGCAGTTCTTC. This translates into CASSSQLADNEQFF.

This sequence joins TRBV6-5 and TRBJ1-6; a possible D gene is TRBD1 (5 bases). The CDR3 runs to 16 residues. Germline CDR1 reads MNHEY; CDR2 reads SVGAGI. Trimming stripped 0 bases from V and 2 bases from J, with 8 bases between. The CDR3 region is CASSYSGRAYNSPLHF. The CDR3 DNA reads TGTGCCAGCAGTTACTCGGGCAGGGCCTATAATTCACCCCTCCACTTT.

The chain recombines TRBV28 with TRBJ2-1; 7 bases are a match to TRBD2. V lost 3 bases, J lost 4 bases, and 9 bases stayed unmatched. The CDR3 covers 16 residues. Germline assignment: CDR1 MDHEN and CDR2 SYDVKM. CDR3 bases: TGTGCCAGCAGTTTGATCATCCCTAGCGGATACAATGAGCAGTTCTTC. It specifies CASSLIIPSGYNEQFF.

This clone has more than one count but fewer than ten. The chain uses TRBV25-1 and TRBJ1-1; no reliable D call. V lost 1 base to trimming and J lost 7 bases, with 10 bases between them. Germline V gives CDR1 MGHDK, CDR2 SYGVNS. The CDR3 extends over 13 amino acids. The chain's CDR3 is CASSELDQREAFF. The DNA for the CDR3 is TGTGCCAGCAGTGAATTAGACCAGCGTGAAGCTTTCTTT.

This clone has a single count. Other DNA sequences of this sample code for an identical CDR3. The J gene is TRBJ2-3, the V gene TRBV30; unclear D gene. Looked up from germline, CDR1 is GTSNPN and CDR2 is SVGIG (reference sequence). V dropped 5 bases and J dropped 0 bases, with 9 bases sitting between them. The CDR3 extends over 13 amino acids. The CDR3 DNA is TGTGCCTGGCTTCCCGGGAGCACAGATACGCAGTATTTT. This sequence encodes CAWLPGSTDTQYF.

V usage is TRBV7-6 and J usage is TRBJ1-6; 7 bases line up with TRBD1. CDR1 is SGHVS, CDR2 FNYEAQ, per germline. Trimming cost V 6 bases and J 6 bases; bases outside gene matches: 8. The CDR3 runs to 15 residues. In DNA, the CDR3 is TGTGCCAGCAGTTTAACAGGGGCCGTTAATTCACCCCTCCACTTT. Its protein is CASSLTGAVNSPLHF.